This T cell receptor beta chain derives from a study of T cells in Graves' hyperthyroidism and ophthalmopathy. Uncontrolled infection, other autoimmune disease, pregnancy or lactation excluded patients. RNA transcripts served as the template for amplifying TCR beta CDR3 regions. Using the HTBI primer set, a first-round RT-PCR was run on the TCR CDR3. Each CDR3 protein is one row after TCRdb ran MiXCR on the multiplex PCR reads. The data show around 500,000 distinct CDR3 sequences, with roughly 14% seen just once and roughly 17% held by the top ten. This clonotype was picked up a small number of times. The sequence was collected from a woman between 18 and 29 years old with Graves' hyperthyroidism. Source material: blood.

Here the CDR3 reads CASGLTGKLRGNTIYF. The CDR3 DNA sequence: TGTGCCAGCGGGCTGACAGGGAAACTGAGGGGAAACACCATATATTTT. V gene TRBV2 combines with J gene TRBJ1-3, with TRBD1 identical over 7 bases. The CDR3 sequence is 16 residues long. V lost 8 bases, J lost 4 bases, and 14 bases stayed unmatched. Germline values: CDR1 SNHLY, CDR2 FYNNEI.